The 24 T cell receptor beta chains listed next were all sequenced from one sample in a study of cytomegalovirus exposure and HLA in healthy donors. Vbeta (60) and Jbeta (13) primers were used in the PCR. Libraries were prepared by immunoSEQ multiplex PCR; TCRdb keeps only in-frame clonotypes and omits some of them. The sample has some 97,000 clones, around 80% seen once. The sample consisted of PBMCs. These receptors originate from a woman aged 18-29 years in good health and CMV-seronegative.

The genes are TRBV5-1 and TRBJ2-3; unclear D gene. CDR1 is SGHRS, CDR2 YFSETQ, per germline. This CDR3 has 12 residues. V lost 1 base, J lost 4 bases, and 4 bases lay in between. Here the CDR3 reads CASSLSADTQYF. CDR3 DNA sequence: TGCGCCAGCAGCTTGAGCGCAGATACGCAGTATTTT.

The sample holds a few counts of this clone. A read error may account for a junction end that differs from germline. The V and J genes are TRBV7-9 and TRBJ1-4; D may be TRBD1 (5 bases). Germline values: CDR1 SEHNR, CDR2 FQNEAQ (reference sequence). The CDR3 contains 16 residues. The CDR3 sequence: CASNLAPGLFGEKLFF. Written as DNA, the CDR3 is TGTGCCAGCAACTTAGCCCCGGGACTGTTTGGGGAAAAACTGTTTTTT.

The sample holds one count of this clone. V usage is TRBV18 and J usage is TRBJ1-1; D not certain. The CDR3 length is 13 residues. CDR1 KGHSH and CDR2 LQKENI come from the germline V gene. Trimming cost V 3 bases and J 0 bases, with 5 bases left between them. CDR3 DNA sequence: TGTGCCAGCTCACCCCGTTTGAACACTGAAGCTTTCTTT. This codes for CASSPRLNTEAFF.

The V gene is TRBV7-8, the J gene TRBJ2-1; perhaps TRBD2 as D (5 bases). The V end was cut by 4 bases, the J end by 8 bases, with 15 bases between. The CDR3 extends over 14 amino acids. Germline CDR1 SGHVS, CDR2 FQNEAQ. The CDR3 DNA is TGTGCCAGCAGCTCAACGGACTCCGGCTATGAGCAGTTCTTC. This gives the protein CASSSTDSGYEQFF.

The CDR3 nucleotides read TGCGCCAGCAGCCCCCAGCGGGGGGCCTCCTACGAGCAGTACTTC. This translates into CASSPQRGASYEQYF. This sequence joins TRBV4-3 and TRBJ2-7; 9 bases are shared with TRBD2. The germline V gene has CDR1 LGHNA and CDR2 YSLEER. Trimming cost V 4 bases and J 0 bases; bases outside gene matches: 4. The CDR3 loop spans 15 amino acids.

CDR3 loop: CSVDSLAGANTEAFF. CDR3 coding DNA: TGCAGCGTTGATAGCTTAGCAGGGGCAAACACTGAAGCTTTCTTT. V usage is TRBV29-1 and J usage is TRBJ1-1; weak D call: TRBD1 (6 bases). The germline CDR1 and CDR2 sequences are SQVTM and ANQGSEA. V was cut by 3 bases and J by 2 bases, with 16 bases left in between. The length of the CDR3 is 15 residues.

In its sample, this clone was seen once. In DNA form, the CDR3 reads TGTGCCAGCAATAGTGAGGGGGATCAGCCCCAGCATTTT. Translated: CASNSEGDQPQHF. This chain links TRBV2 with TRBJ1-5; maybe TRBD1 (6 bases). Germline CDR1 is SNHLY and CDR2 is FYNNEI. V was clipped by 7 bases and J by 5 bases, with 12 bases between them. The CDR3 covers 13 residues.

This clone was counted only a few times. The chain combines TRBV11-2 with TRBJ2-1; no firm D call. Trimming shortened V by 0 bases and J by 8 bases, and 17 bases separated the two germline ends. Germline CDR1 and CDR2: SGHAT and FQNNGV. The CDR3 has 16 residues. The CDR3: CASSLEWAPWLDEQFF. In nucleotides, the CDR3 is TGTGCCAGCAGCTTAGAGTGGGCACCCTGGTTGGATGAGCAGTTCTTC. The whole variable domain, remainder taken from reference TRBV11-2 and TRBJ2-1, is EAGVAQSPRYKIIEKRQSVAFWCNPISGHATLYWYQQILGQGPKLLIQFQNNGVVDDSQLPKDRFSAERLKGVDSTLKIQPAKLEDSAVYLCASSLEWAPWLDEQFFGPGTRLTVL.

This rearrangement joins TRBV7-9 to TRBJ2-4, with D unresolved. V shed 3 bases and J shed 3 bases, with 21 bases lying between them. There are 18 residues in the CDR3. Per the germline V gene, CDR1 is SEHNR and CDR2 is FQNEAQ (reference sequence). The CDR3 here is CASSFTQETSESKNIQYF. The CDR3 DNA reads TGTGCCAGCAGCTTTACCCAAGAGACCTCGGAGAGCAAAAACATTCAGTACTTC. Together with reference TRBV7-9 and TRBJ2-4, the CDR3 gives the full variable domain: DTGVSQNPRHKITKRGQNVTFRCDPISEHNRLYWYRQTLGQGPEFLTYFQNEAQLEKSRLLSDRFSAERPKGSFSTLEIQRTEQGDSAMYLCASSFTQETSESKNIQYFGAGTRLSVL.

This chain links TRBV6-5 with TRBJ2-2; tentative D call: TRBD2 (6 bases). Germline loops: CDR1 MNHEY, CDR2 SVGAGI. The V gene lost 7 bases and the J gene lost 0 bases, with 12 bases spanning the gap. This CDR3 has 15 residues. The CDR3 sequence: CASTAGTANTGELFF. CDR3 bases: TGTGCCAGCACGGCGGGGACTGCGAACACCGGGGAGCTGTTTTTT.

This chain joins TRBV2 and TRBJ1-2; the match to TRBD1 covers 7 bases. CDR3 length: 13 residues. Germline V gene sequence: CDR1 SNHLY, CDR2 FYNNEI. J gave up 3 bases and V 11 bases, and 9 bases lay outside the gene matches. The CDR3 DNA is TGTGCCGCCGCTTTTGACAGGGACTATGGCTACACCTTC. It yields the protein CAAAFDRDYGYTF.

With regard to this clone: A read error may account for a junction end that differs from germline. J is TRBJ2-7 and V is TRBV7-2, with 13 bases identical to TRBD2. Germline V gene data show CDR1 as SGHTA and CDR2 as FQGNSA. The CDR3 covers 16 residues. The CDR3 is CASSLGLAGGSSEQYF. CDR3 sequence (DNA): TGTGCCAGCAGCTTAGGACTAGCGGGAGGCTCCTCCGAGCAGTACTTC.

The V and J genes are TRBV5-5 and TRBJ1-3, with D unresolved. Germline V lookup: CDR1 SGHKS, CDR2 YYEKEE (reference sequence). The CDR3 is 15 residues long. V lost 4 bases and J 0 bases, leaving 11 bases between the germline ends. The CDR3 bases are TGTGCCAGCAGCACCACAGACCTCTCTGGAAACACCATATATTTT. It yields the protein CASSTTDLSGNTIYF.

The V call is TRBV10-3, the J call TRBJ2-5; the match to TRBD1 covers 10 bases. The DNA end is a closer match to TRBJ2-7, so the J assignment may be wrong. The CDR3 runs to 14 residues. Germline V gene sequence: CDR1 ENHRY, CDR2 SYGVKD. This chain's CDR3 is CAISEGDRGYEQYF. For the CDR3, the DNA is TGTGCCATCAGTGAGGGGGACAGGGGCTACGAGCAGTACTTC.

CDR3 residues: CASGGLAGRETYNEQFF. CDR3 nucleotide sequence: TGTGCCAGTGGCGGACTAGCGGGAAGGGAAACCTACAATGAGCAGTTCTTC. The rearrangement uses TRBV7-9 and TRBJ2-1, with 12 bases aligning to TRBD2. CDR3 length: 17 amino acids. CDR1 SEHNR and CDR2 FQNEAQ come from the germline V gene (reference sequence). The V gene end was trimmed by 9 bases and the J gene end by 2 bases; junction bases not matched to a gene: 11.

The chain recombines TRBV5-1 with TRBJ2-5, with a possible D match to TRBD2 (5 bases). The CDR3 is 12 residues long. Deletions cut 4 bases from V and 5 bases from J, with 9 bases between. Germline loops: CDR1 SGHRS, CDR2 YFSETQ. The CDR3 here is CASSPRAETQYF. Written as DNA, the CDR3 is TGCGCCAGCAGCCCGCGGGCGGAGACCCAGTACTTC. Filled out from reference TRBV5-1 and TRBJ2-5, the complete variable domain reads KAGVTQTPRYLIKTRGQQVTLSCSPISGHRSVSWYQQTPGQGLQFLFEYFSETQRNKGNFPGRFSGRQFSNSRSEMNVSTLELGDSALYLCASSPRAETQYFGPGTRLLVL.

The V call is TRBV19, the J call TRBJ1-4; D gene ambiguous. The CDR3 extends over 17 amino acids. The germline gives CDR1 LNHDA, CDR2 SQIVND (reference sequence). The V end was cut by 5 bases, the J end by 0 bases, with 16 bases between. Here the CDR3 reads CASSLSRGFATNEKLFF. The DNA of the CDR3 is TGTGCCAGTAGTTTGAGCCGGGGATTTGCAACTAATGAAAAACTGTTTTTT. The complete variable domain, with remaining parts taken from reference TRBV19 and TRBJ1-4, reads DGGITQSPKYLFRKEGQNVTLSCEQNLNHDAMYWYRQDPGQGLRLIYYSQIVNDFQKGDIAEGYSVSREKKESFPLTVTSAQKNPTAFYLCASSLSRGFATNEKLFFGSGTQLSVL.

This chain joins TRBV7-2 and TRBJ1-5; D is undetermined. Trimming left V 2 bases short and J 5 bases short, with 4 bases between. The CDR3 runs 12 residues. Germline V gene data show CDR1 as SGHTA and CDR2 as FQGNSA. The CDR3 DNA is TGTGCCAGCAGCTTACGCGATCAGCCCCAGCATTTT. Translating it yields CASSLRDQPQHF.

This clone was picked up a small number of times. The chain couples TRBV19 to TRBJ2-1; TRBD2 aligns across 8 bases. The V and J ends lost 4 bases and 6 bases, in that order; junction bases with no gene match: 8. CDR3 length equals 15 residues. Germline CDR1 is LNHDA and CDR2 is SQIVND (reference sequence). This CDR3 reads CASSTSAGGLNEQFF. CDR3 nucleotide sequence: TGTGCCAGTAGTACGTCTGCGGGGGGCCTCAATGAGCAGTTCTTC.

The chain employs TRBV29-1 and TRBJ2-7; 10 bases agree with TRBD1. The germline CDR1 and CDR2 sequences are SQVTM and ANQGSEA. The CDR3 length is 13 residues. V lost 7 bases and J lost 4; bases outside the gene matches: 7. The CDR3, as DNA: TGCAGCGCAACGACAGGGGGCGGATACGAGCAGTACTTC. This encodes CSATTGGGYEQYF.

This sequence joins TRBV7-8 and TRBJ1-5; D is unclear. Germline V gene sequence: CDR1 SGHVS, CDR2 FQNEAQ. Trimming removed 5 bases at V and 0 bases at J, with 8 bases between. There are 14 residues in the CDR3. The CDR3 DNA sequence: TGTGCCAGCAGCCCCCTCTCTAGCAATCAGCCCCAGCATTTT. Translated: CASSPLSSNQPQHF. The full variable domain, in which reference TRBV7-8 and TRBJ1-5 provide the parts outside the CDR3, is GAGVSQSPRYKVAKRGQDVALRCDPISGHVSLFWYQQALGQGPEFLTYFQNEAQLDKSGLPSDRFFAERPEGSVSTLKIQRTQQEDSAVYLCASSPLSSNQPQHFGDGTRLSIL.

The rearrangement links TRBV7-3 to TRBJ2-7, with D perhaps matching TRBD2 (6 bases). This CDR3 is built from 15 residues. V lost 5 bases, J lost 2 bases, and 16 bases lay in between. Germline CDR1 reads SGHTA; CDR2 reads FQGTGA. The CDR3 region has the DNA TGTGCCAGCAGCCCGGGTCGGGAGCCCCCCTACGAGCAGTACTTC. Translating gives CASSPGREPPYEQYF.

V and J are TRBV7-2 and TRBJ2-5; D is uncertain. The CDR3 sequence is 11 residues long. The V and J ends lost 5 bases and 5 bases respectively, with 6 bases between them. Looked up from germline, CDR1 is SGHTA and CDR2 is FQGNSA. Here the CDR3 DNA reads TGTGCCAGCAGCGCTAGGGAGACCCAGTACTTC. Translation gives CASSARETQYF.

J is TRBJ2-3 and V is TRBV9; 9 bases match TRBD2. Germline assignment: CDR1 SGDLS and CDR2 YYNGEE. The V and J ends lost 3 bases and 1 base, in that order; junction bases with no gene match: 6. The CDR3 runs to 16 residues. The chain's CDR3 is CASSASGGGGTDTQYF. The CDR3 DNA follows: TGTGCCAGCAGCGCGAGCGGCGGGGGGGGCACAGATACGCAGTATTTT.